Below, one T cell receptor beta chain is given with its context. These data originate in a study of blood T cell repertoires in COVID-19. Study information: From the United States, Italy and Spain came samples of acute and convalescent COVID-19.

The germline CDR1 and CDR2 sequences are MNHEY and SVGAGI. The CDR3 has 15 amino acids. Deletions cut 4 bases from V and 0 bases from J, with 12 bases between. TCRdb's table, derived via immunoSEQ multiplex PCR, lists solely in-frame clones and lacks some. The sample has tens of thousands of clones; roughly 88% are singletons. This clonotype was sampled from a man aged 60-69 years with COVID-19, enrolled during active disease. The chain carries TRBV6-5 and TRBJ1-2; a weak D match, TRBD1 (5 bases). Material for sequencing was peripheral blood. This chain's CDR3 is CASSSQTETNYGYTF. The CDR3 DNA follows: TGTGCCAGCAGTTCCCAGACAGAAACTAACTATGGCTACACCTTC.